The entry that follows covers one T cell receptor (beta chain) sequence. The data derive from a study of blood T cell repertoires in COVID-19. Using immunoSEQ multiplex PCR, the repertoire was profiled, and TCRdb retains in-frame clones only, with some absent. The sample lists about 61,000 clones, 75% to 95% seen once, with about 9.1% in the top ten. The receptor was derived from a human donor in a cohort sampled during active COVID-19. The sequencing input was peripheral blood.

The CDR3 DNA follows: TGTGCCAGCAGCCAAGATATTTGGGTAGCGGAAGAGCAGTACTTC. Its translation is CASSQDIWVAEEQYF. The chain carries TRBV3-1 (or the pseudogene TRBV3-2) and TRBJ2-7; perhaps TRBD2 as D (6 bases). This CDR3 is 15 amino acids long. The V end lost 0 bases, the J end lost 7 bases, and 16 bases lay between the germline ends. Germline V lookup: CDR1 LGHDT, CDR2 YNNKEL (reference sequence).